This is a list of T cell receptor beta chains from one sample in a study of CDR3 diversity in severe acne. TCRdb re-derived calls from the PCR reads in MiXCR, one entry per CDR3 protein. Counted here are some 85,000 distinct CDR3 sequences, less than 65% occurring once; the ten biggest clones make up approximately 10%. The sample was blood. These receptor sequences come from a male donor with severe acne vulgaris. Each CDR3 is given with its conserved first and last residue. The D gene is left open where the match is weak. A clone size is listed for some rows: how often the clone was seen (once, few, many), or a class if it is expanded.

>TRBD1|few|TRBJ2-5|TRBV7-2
CASSLGQGKTQYF
TGTGCCAGCAGCTTGGGACAGGGGAAGACCCAGTACTTC
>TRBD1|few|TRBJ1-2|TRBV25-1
CASSYSQGDYGYTF
TGTGCCAGCAGTTATTCGCAGGGGGACTATGGCTACACCTTC
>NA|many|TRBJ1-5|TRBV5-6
CASSLWGFGNQPQHF
TGTGCCAGCAGCCTCTGGGGTTTTGGCAATCAGCCCCAGCATTTT
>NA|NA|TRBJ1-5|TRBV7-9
CASEVDTQHF
TGTGCCAGCGAGGTGGATACGCAGCATTTT
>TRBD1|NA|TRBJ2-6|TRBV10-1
CASSSDRTGANVLTF
TGCGCCAGCAGCTCGGACAGGACCGGGGCCAACGTCCTGACTTTC
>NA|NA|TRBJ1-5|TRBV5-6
CASSLAEEYSNQPQHF
TGTGCCAGCAGCTTGGCCGAGGAGTATAGCAATCAGCCCCAGCATTTT
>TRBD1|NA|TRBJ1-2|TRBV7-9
CASSLEGPRGPYGYTF
TGTGCCAGCAGCTTAGAAGGGCCCAGGGGGCCCTATGGCTACACCTTC
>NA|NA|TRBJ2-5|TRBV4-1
CASGQGPSEETQYF
TGCGCCAGCGGCCAGGGACCGTCTGAAGAGACCCAGTACTTC
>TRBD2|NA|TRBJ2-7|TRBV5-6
CASSLGTSGHYEQYF
TGTGCCAGCAGCCTAGGGACTAGCGGACACTACGAGCAGTACTTC
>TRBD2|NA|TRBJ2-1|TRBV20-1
CSRTSGKYEQFF
TGCAGCAGGACTAGCGGGAAATATGAGCAGTTCTTC
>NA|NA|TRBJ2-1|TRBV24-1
CAPRDEQFF
TGTGCCCCACGCGATGAGCAGTTCTTC
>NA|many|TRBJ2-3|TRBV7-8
CASSPSPLGLSTDTQYF
TGTGCCAGCAGTCCCAGCCCTTTAGGCCTGAGCACAGATACGCAGTATTTT
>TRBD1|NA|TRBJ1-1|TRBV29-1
CSVERGGQAHRAFF
TGCAGCGTTGAGAGGGGCGGACAGGCCCATAGGGCTTTCTTT
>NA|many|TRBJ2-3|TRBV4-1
CASSQPTGRSADTQYF
TGCGCCAGCAGCCAACCGACAGGTCGATCCGCAGATACGCAGTATTTT
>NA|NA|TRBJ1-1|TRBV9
CASSVTGGHDTEAFF
TGTGCCAGCAGCGTAACAGGAGGGCACGACACTGAAGCTTTCTTT
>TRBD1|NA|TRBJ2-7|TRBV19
CASTGQGWYEQYF
TGTGCCAGTACGGGACAGGGTTGGTACGAGCAGTACTTC
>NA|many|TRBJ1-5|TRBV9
CASSASGGNQPQHF
TGTGCCAGCAGCGCCTCAGGGGGCAATCAGCCCCAGCATTTT
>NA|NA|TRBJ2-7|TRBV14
CASSQPGDNEQYF
TGTGCCAGCAGTCAACCCGGGGACAATGAGCAGTACTTC
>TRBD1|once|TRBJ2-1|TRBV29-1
CSDTTGGGSGNEQFF
TGCAGTGATACCACAGGGGGTGGGAGCGGAAATGAGCAGTTCTTC
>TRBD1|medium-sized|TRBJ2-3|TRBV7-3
CASSIDRATTDTQYF
TGTGCCAGCAGCATAGACAGGGCCACCACAGATACGCAGTATTTT
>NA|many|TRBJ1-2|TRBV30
CAWSAQKSRYTF
TGTGCCTGGAGTGCGCAAAAATCCCGCTACACCTTC
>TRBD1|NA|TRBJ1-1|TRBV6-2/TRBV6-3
CASSFVLGGADTEAFF
TGTGCCAGCAGCTTCGTCTTAGGGGGCGCCGACACTGAAGCTTTCTTT
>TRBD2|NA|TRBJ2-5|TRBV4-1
CASSPGGSGRAEETQYF
TGCGCCAGCAGCCCAGGCGGTAGCGGGAGGGCTGAGGAGACCCAGTACTTC
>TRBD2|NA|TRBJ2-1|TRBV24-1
CATSEMGLAGYNEQFF
TGTGCCACCAGTGAAATGGGACTAGCGGGTTACAATGAGCAGTTCTTC
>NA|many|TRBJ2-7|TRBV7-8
CASSLVMWEPYEQYF
TGTGCCAGCAGCTTAGTTATGTGGGAACCCTACGAGCAGTACTTC
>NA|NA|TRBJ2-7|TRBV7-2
CASSRAGARDYEQYF
TGTGCCAGCAGCAGGGCGGGTGCGCGGGACTACGAGCAGTACTTC
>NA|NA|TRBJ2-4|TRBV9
CASSGGLGGERIRTIQYF
TGTGCCAGCAGCGGAGGGCTAGGCGGGGAGCGCATCCGAACCATTCAGTACTTC
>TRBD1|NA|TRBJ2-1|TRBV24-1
CATSDYSGTGLPAFF
TGTGCCACCAGTGATTACTCCGGGACAGGTTTACCCGCGTTCTTC
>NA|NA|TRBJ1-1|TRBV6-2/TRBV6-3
CASSYIRETEAFF
TGTGCCAGCAGTTATATAAGGGAAACTGAAGCTTTCTTT
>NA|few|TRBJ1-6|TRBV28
CASSWTPKNSPLHF
TGTGCCAGCAGTTGGACACCAAAAAATTCACCCCTCCACTTT
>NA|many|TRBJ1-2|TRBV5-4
CASSPFGTGYGYTF
TGTGCCAGCAGCCCATTCGGGACGGGCTATGGCTACACCTTC
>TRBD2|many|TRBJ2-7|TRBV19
CASSGGLMEPYEQYF
TGTGCCAGTAGTGGGGGACTAATGGAACCCTACGAGCAGTACTTC
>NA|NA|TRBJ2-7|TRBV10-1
CASSLGLEFYEQYF
TGTGCCAGCAGTTTAGGACTCGAGTTCTACGAGCAGTACTTC
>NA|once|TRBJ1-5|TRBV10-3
CASSMRDNQPQHF
TGTGCCAGCAGTATGCGGGACAATCAGCCCCAGCATTTT
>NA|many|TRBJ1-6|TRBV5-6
CASSLAPDSPLHF
TGTGCCAGCAGCTTGGCCCCAGATTCACCCCTCCACTTT
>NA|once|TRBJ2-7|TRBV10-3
CAISSPGTHYEQYF
TGTGCCATCAGTTCTCCCGGGACTCACTACGAGCAGTACTTC
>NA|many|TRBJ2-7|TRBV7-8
CASSLARGSYEQYF
TGTGCCAGCAGCTTAGCTCGGGGGTCCTACGAGCAGTACTTC
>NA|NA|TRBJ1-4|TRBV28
CASLDGGAHGNREKLFF
TGTGCCAGCCTAGACGGGGGGGCCCACGGAAATAGGGAAAAACTGTTTTTT
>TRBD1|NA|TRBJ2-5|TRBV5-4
CASSLGAGGSETQYF
TGTGCCAGCAGCTTGGGGGCAGGGGGTTCAGAGACCCAGTACTTC
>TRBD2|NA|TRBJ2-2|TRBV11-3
CASSPAIGLGFAGELFF
TGTGCCAGCAGCCCAGCGATTGGACTAGGGTTCGCCGGGGAGCTGTTTTTT
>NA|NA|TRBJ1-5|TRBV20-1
CSARKGGNQPQHF
TGCAGTGCTAGAAAAGGAGGCAATCAGCCCCAGCATTTT
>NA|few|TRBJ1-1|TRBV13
CASSLLGVMMNTEAFF
TGTGCCAGCAGCTTACTGGGGGTTATGATGAACACTGAAGCTTTCTTT
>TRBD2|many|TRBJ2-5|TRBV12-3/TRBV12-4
CASSRLAPETQYF
TGTGCCAGCAGCCGACTAGCCCCAGAGACCCAGTACTTC
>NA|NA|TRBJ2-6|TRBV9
CASSVAQAAGANVLTF
TGTGCCAGCAGCGTAGCGCAGGCTGCTGGGGCCAACGTCCTGACTTTC
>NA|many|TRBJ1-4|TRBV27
CASSPGTNEKLFF
TGTGCCAGCAGTCCAGGGACTAATGAAAAACTGTTTTTT
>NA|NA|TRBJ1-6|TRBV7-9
CASSSTRPGRNSPLHF
TGTGCCAGCAGCTCTACAAGACCGGGGAGAAATTCACCCCTCCACTTT
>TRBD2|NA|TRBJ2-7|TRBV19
CASSMAGTSGRMYF
TGTGCCAGTAGTATGGCTGGGACTAGCGGGAGAATGTACTTC
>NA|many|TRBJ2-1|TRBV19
CASSTANEQFF
TGTGCCAGTAGTACCGCCAATGAGCAGTTCTTC
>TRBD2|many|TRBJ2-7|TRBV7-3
CASSLNPGLAGEHEQYF
TGTGCCAGCAGCTTAAATCCCGGACTAGCGGGAGAGCACGAGCAGTACTTC
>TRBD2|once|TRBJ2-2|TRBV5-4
CASRPGTSGSGELSF
TGTGCCAGCAGACCCGGGACTAGCGGGTCCGGGGAGCTGTCTTTT
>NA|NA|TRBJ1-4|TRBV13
CASSARAREDEKLFF
TGTGCCAGCAGCGCAAGGGCCAGGGAGGACGAAAAACTGTTTTTT
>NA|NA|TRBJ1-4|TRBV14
CASSYDREKLFF
TGTGCCAGCAGCTACGATAGGGAAAAACTGTTTTTT